A selection of T cell receptor beta chains follows, all from one sample in a study of cytomegalovirus exposure and HLA in healthy donors. Here immunoSEQ multiplex PCR was the method, and the copy in TCRdb shows in-frame clones only, minus some. The table has roughly 160,000 clones, roughly 76% seen once; the top ten hold roughly 13%. The sequencing sample was made of PBMCs. The receptor set was obtained from a woman between 50 and 59 years old in good health and CMV-seronegative. Both conserved end residues are trimmed from each CDR3. Each record gives: CDR3 length, J gene, V gene, CDR3 protein.

length: 10; J: TRBJ2-3; V: TRBV7-9; CDR3: SSSLDQGTQY
length: 13; J: TRBJ1-1; V: TRBV11-2; CDR3: ASSQGGQGDPEAF
length: 12; J: TRBJ2-5; V: TRBV5-4; CDR3: ASSQQGVGETQY
length: 13; J: TRBJ2-1; V: TRBV7-2; CDR3: ASSLPTGEGGEQF
length: 13; J: TRBJ2-7; V: TRBV18; CDR3: ASSPTSGDTYEQY
length: 12; J: TRBJ1-5; V: TRBV19; CDR3: ASGTGVRNQPQH
length: 13; J: TRBJ2-7; V: TRBV6-1; CDR3: ASSTRRQGLYEQY
length: 12; J: TRBJ1-5; V: TRBV10-3; CDR3: AISEKRELQPQH
length: 13; J: TRBJ1-2; V: TRBV19; CDR3: ASSMQGATNYGYT
length: 14; J: TRBJ2-1; V: TRBV7-9; CDR3: ASRPGWREGGNEQF
length: 11; J: TRBJ2-5; V: TRBV10-3; CDR3: ATSWAGEETQY
length: 12; J: TRBJ2-3; V: TRBV18; CDR3: ASSPSPTSGTQY
length: 12; J: TRBJ1-6; V: TRBV9; CDR3: ASSPSGRGSPLH
length: 13; J: TRBJ2-1; V: TRBV2; CDR3: ASSELQGSYNEQF
length: 14; J: TRBJ2-3; V: TRBV9; CDR3: ASSVGGGHPTDTQY
length: 13; J: TRBJ2-7; V: TRBV5-1; CDR3: ASSPGTGSAYEQY
length: 9; J: TRBJ1-2; V: TRBV30; CDR3: AWSGDSGYT
length: 11; J: TRBJ2-1; V: TRBV28; CDR3: ASERELNNEQF
length: 13; J: TRBJ2-3; V: TRBV6-1; CDR3: ASSGGWQRVDTQY
length: 11; J: TRBJ2-7; V: TRBV6-1; CDR3: ASSVQGAYEQY
length: 13; J: TRBJ1-2; V: TRBV9; CDR3: ASSLPRTGVYGHT
length: 13; J: TRBJ1-2; V: TRBV5-8; CDR3: ASSLAGRGDYGYT
length: 15; J: TRBJ2-1; V: TRBV7-6; CDR3: ASSLAGTGGRSNEQF